This T cell receptor beta chain was found in a study of cytomegalovirus exposure and HLA in healthy donors. CDR3 length: 12 amino acids. Looked up from germline, CDR1 is MDHEN and CDR2 is SYDVKM. V was shortened by 10 bases and J by 9 bases, with 19 bases between the two germline ends. The PCR had 60 Vbeta and 13 Jbeta primers. TCRdb's copy holds only in-frame clones and misses some; the assay was immunoSEQ multiplex PCR. In the table there are around 120,000 clones, roughly 80% of which are singletons. This chain connects TRBV28 to TRBJ2-7; tentatively, D is TRBD1 (5 bases). The sequence came from a male donor in good health and CMV-seropositive. The sequenced sample consisted of PBMCs. The CDR3 reads CATQTEPTRQYF. As DNA, the CDR3 is TGTGCCACCCAGACAGAACCTACGAGGCAGTACTTC.